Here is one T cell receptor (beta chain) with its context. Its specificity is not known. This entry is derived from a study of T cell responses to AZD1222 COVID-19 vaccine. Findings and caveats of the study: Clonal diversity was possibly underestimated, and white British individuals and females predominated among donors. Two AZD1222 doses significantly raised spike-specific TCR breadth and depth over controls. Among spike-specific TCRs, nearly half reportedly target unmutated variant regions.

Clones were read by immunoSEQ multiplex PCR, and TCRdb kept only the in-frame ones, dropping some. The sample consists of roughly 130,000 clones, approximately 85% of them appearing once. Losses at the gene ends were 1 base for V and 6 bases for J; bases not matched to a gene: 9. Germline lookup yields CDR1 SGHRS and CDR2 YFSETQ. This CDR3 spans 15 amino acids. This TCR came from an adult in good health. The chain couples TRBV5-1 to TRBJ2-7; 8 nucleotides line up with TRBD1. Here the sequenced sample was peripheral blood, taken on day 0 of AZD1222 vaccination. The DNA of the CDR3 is TGCGCCAGCAGCTTGACAGGGGGTTTCCCTCTCGAGCAGTACTTC. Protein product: CASSLTGGFPLEQYF. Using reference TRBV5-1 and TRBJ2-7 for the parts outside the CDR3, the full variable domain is KAGVTQTPRYLIKTRGQQVTLSCSPISGHRSVSWYQQTPGQGLQFLFEYFSETQRNKGNFPGRFSGRQFSNSRSEMNVSTLELGDSALYLCASSLTGGFPLEQYFGPGTRLTVT.